Listed below are T cell receptor beta chains from one sample, sequenced in a study of T-cell reconstitution after alpha-beta-depleted transplantation in children. TCRdb processed the PCR reads anew with MiXCR; each CDR3 protein has one entry. The sample includes fewer than 450,000 distinct CDR3 sequences, 16% of them seen just once. The sequences come from PBMCs, mostly from graft donor cells, collected 360 days after TCRalphabeta/CD19-depleted stem cell transplant. Receptor source: a male patient under 10 years old who had a stem cell transplant for acute lymphoblastic leukemia, so the T cells may come from the graft donor. CDR3s include the opening cysteine and the closing phenylalanine or tryptophan. A D gene is named only where the DNA matches it firmly. Size tells how often a clone was seen (once, few, many) or the class of an expanded clone, and some rows leave it out.

j_call clone_size d_call v_call cdr3_aa cdr3_nt
TRBJ2-1 few . TRBV29-1 CSVGPRKGLSNEQFF TGCAGCGTTGGGCCTCGTAAGGGGCTCTCCAATGAGCAGTTCTTC
TRBJ2-7 many TRBD1 TRBV28 CASSPLFGTGGYEQYF TGTGCCAGCAGTCCCCTATTCGGGACAGGGGGCTACGAGCAGTACTTC
TRBJ2-2 . . TRBV7-8 CASSSGGLVGELFF TGTGCCAGCAGCTCCGGTGGGCTCGTCGGGGAGCTGTTTTTT
TRBJ2-7 few TRBD2 TRBV27 CASSTRTSGSLEQYF TGTGCCAGCAGCACTAGGACTAGCGGGAGCCTCGAGCAGTACTTC
TRBJ2-4 . . TRBV28 CAAPGYGAKNIQYF TGTGCCGCCCCCGGGTATGGGGCCAAAAACATTCAGTACTTC
TRBJ2-5 . . TRBV5-1 CASSLVGRAGGTQYF TGCGCCAGCAGCTTGGTCGGCAGGGCAGGAGGGACCCAGTACTTC
TRBJ2-1 . TRBD2 TRBV7-2 CASSTRRTSGRGNEQFF TGTGCCAGCAGCACCCGACGGACTAGCGGGAGAGGCAATGAGCAGTTCTTC
TRBJ2-1 many TRBD2 TRBV5-6 CASILLAGDYNEQFF TGTGCCAGCATCCTACTAGCGGGAGACTACAATGAGCAGTTCTTC
TRBJ2-1 . . TRBV29-1 CSVRRGSYNEQFF TGCAGCGTTAGAAGGGGCTCCTACAATGAGCAGTTCTTC
TRBJ1-1 few . TRBV4-2 CASSQDPSTSTTEAFF TGTGCCAGCAGCCAAGATCCAAGCACCAGCACAACTGAAGCTTTCTTT
TRBJ2-2 few . TRBV9 CASSGTPKGTGELFF TGTGCCAGCAGCGGGACACCCAAGGGTACCGGGGAGCTGTTTTTT
TRBJ2-1 many TRBD2 TRBV5-1 CASSLRYVGRARNEQFF TGCGCCAGCAGCTTGCGGTACGTCGGGAGGGCCAGAAATGAGCAGTTCTTC
TRBJ2-3 few . TRBV5-6 CASSGLGLQGTDTQYF TGTGCCAGCAGCGGGTTGGGGCTGCAGGGGACAGATACGCAGTATTTT
TRBJ2-1 few . TRBV20-1 CSARDRRSSYNEQFF TGCAGTGCTAGAGATCGGCGGAGCTCCTACAATGAGCAGTTCTTC
TRBJ2-1 . TRBD2 TRBV12-3/TRBV12-4 CASSLILAANNEQFF TGTGCCAGCAGTTTAATACTAGCGGCAAACAATGAGCAGTTCTTC
TRBJ2-7 . . TRBV19 CASSPRSDYEQYF TGTGCCAGTAGTCCCCGGTCGGACTACGAGCAGTACTTC
TRBJ2-5 few TRBD1 TRBV6-1 CASSGTSGTGHQETQYF TGTGCCAGCAGTGGAACTTCCGGGACAGGTCATCAAGAGACCCAGTACTTC
TRBJ2-1 few TRBD2 TRBV18 CASSPRTSTYNEQFF TGTGCCAGCTCACCTAGGACTAGCACCTACAATGAGCAGTTCTTC
TRBJ2-3 many . TRBV7-9 CASSLMRADTQYF TGTGCCAGCAGCTTAATGAGGGCAGATACGCAGTATTTT
TRBJ1-4 few . TRBV28 CASSLSGKGHEKLFF TGTGCCAGCAGTTTATCCGGGAAGGGGCATGAAAAACTGTTTTTT
TRBJ2-7 . TRBD1 TRBV12-3/TRBV12-4 CASSLRGTGNNEQYF TGTGCCAGCAGTTTAAGGGGGACAGGGAACAACGAGCAGTACTTC
TRBJ2-5 . TRBD2 TRBV10-3 CAISEGGSQETQYF TGTGCCATCAGTGAGGGCGGGAGTCAGGAGACCCAGTACTTC
TRBJ1-4 few . TRBV6-2/TRBV6-3 CASSKSGEKLFF TGTGCCAGCAGTAAATCTGGTGAAAAACTGTTTTTT
TRBJ2-5 . . TRBV5-1 CASSLGVTGVGETQYF TGCGCCAGCAGCCTGGGGGTGACGGGAGTAGGGGAGACCCAGTACTTC
TRBJ2-2 few . TRBV10-3 CAISDSLGGTGELFF TGTGCCATCAGTGATTCACTAGGGGGGACCGGGGAGCTGTTTTTT
TRBJ1-1 few . TRBV6-2/TRBV6-3 CASSYSLDSGALEAFF TGTGCCAGCAGTTACTCCCTCGACAGTGGCGCCCTTGAAGCTTTCTTT
TRBJ2-5 . TRBD1 TRBV28 CATSHKGLTGTVQETQYF TGTGCCACTTCTCATAAGGGATTAACCGGGACAGTGCAAGAGACCCAGTACTTC
TRBJ1-5 many . TRBV12-3/TRBV12-4 CASSLDSNQPQHF TGCGCCAGCAGCTTGGATAGCAATCAGCCCCAGCATTTT
TRBJ1-6 few . TRBV6-4 CASSRGRNSPLHF TGTGCCAGCAGCCGGGGGAGAAATTCACCCCTCCACTTT
TRBJ2-1 . . TRBV29-1 CSVYPIDNEQFF TGCAGCGTTTACCCGATAGACAATGAGCAGTTCTTC
TRBJ2-3 . TRBD2 TRBV12-3/TRBV12-4 CASSRELREVTDTQYF TGTGCCAGCAGTCGAGAACTGCGGGAGGTCACAGATACGCAGTATTTT
TRBJ2-1 few TRBD2 TRBV5-1 CASSLTSGSGEQFF TGCGCCAGCAGCTTGACTAGCGGGAGTGGTGAGCAGTTCTTC
TRBJ2-1 few TRBD2 TRBV5-4 CAREGTSGWGNEQFF TGTGCCAGAGAAGGGACTAGCGGATGGGGTAATGAGCAGTTCTTC
TRBJ1-1 . TRBD1 TRBV27 CASSLGPGQMNTEAFF TGTGCCAGCAGTTTGGGCCCGGGACAGATGAACACTGAAGCTTTCTTT
TRBJ2-5 few . TRBV10-2 CASSTPETQYF TGCGCCAGCAGTACCCCGGAGACCCAGTACTTC
TRBJ2-5 few TRBD2 TRBV4-3 CASSPRRVLSGRVQETQYF TGCGCCAGCAGCCCCCGGCGAGTTTTAAGCGGGAGGGTCCAAGAGACCCAGTACTTC
TRBJ1-5 . TRBD1 TRBV12-3/TRBV12-4 CASSPPGTGSQPQHF TGTGCCAGCAGTCCTCCAGGGACAGGGAGTCAGCCCCAGCATTTT
TRBJ2-1 few TRBD2 TRBV4-3 CASSQRGLARYNEQFF TGCGCCAGCAGCCAGCGGGGACTAGCGCGGTACAATGAGCAGTTCTTC
TRBJ1-6 few . TRBV4-3 CASSLRGASRNSPLHF TGCGCCAGCAGCCTCAGGGGTGCCTCGCGCAATTCACCCCTCCACTTT
TRBJ2-3 . . TRBV30 CAWSPGMGTDTQYF TGTGCCTGGAGTCCTGGTATGGGCACAGATACGCAGTATTTT
TRBJ2-7 . TRBD1 TRBV29-1 CSVDGTGYEQYF TGCAGCGTTGACGGGACAGGGTACGAGCAGTACTTC
TRBJ2-1 . TRBD1 TRBV4-1 CASSQDPDRGLYNEQFF TGCGCCAGCAGCCAAGATCCGGACAGGGGCCTTTACAATGAGCAGTTCTTC
TRBJ1-2 . . TRBV28 CASSSSTGPNYGYTF TGTGCCAGCAGTTCCTCGACAGGACCGAACTATGGCTACACCTTC
TRBJ2-2 . . TRBV7-9 CASSIIQGPGELFF TGTGCCAGCAGTATTATACAGGGACCCGGGGAGCTGTTTTTT
TRBJ2-4 . TRBD1 TRBV6-2/TRBV6-3 CASSTDRGEAKNIQYF TGTGCCAGCAGTACTGACAGGGGGGAAGCCAAAAACATTCAGTACTTC
TRBJ2-1 few . TRBV9 CASSVEVARYNEQFF TGTGCCAGCAGCGTAGAGGTGGCCCGGTACAATGAGCAGTTCTTC
TRBJ2-1 many TRBD2 TRBV6-5 CASSYGTSGTMGQFF TGTGCCAGCAGTTACGGGACTAGCGGGACTATGGGGCAGTTCTTC
TRBJ2-7 . TRBD2 TRBV3-1 CASSQDPPAGLSYEQYF TGTGCCAGCAGCCAAGATCCCCCAGCGGGATTGTCCTACGAGCAGTACTTC
TRBJ1-6 . . TRBV7-2 CASSPGLGGSPLHF TGTGCCAGCAGCCCAGGATTAGGGGGATCACCCCTCCACTTT